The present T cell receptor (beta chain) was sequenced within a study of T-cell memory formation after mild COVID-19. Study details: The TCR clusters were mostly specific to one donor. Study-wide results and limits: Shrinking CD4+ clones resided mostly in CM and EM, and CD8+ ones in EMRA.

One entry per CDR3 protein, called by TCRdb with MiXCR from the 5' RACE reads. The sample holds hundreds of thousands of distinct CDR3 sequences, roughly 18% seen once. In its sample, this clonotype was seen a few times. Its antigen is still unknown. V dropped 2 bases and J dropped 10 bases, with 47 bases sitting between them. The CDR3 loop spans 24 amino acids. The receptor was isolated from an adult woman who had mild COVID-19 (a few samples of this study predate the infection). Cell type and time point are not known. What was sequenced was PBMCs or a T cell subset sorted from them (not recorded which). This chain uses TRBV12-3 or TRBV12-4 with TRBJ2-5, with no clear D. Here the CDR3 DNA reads TGTGCCAGCAGTTTACGGTACACCTTCTGGCAGAACCCCCGCAACCACTTCCGCTGTCAAGTCCAGTACTTC. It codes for CASSLRYTFWQNPRNHFRCQVQYF.